These 23 T cell receptor beta chains were all obtained from the same sample, sequenced in a study of T cells after yellow fever vaccination. One entry per CDR3 protein results from TCRdb running MiXCR on the 5' RACE reads. The data hold around 300,000 distinct CDR3 sequences, with around 4.3% observed a single time. The sequenced sample was PBMCs, obtained 15 days after the yellow fever booster vaccination. All receptors come from a man aged 18 to 29 who received the YFV17D yellow fever vaccine.

The table lists this clonotype with a few counts. The CDR3 is CSATDRAEQYF. For the CDR3, the DNA is TGCAGTGCTACGGACAGGGCGGAGCAGTACTTC. The chain carries TRBV20-1 and TRBJ2-7; the match to TRBD1 covers 8 bases. Germline V gives CDR1 DFQATT, CDR2 SNEGSKA (reference sequence). The CDR3 runs to 11 residues. The ends lost 4 bases at V and 7 bases at J; junction bases unmatched: 3.

This clonotype was seen ten or more times. The J gene is TRBJ2-4, the V gene TRBV10-3; tentatively, D is TRBD2 (5 bases). Trimming left V 2 bases short and J 3 bases short, with 14 bases between. The CDR3 extends over 16 amino acids. Germline CDR1 ENHRY, CDR2 SYGVKD. The CDR3 DNA is TGTGCCATCAGTGAGGGAGAGGGAAAGAGCAAAAACATTCAGTACTTC. It yields the protein CAISEGEGKSKNIQYF.

This clonotype was detected a few times. This chain joins TRBV5-1 and TRBJ1-3, with TRBD1 matching over 7 bases. CDR3 size: 15 residues. Trimming took 2 bases from V and 3 from J; bases not matched to a gene: 5. Germline CDR1 and CDR2: SGHRS and YFSETQ. CDR3 sequence reads: CASSLGGADGNTIYF. CDR3 coding DNA: TGCGCCAGCAGCTTAGGGGGCGCGGATGGAAACACCATATATTTT.

This clonotype showed up many times. V usage is TRBV20-1 and J usage is TRBJ2-3, with D possibly TRBD2 on 6 matching bases. Germline CDR1 and CDR2: DFQATT and SNEGSKA (reference sequence). Trimming shortened V by 1 base and J by 0 bases, and 11 bases separated the two germline ends. The CDR3 covers 15 residues. CDR3 nucleotides: TGCAGTGCTAGAGGGGGCGGGGCTAGCACAGATACGCAGTATTTT. The encoded protein is CSARGGGASTDTQYF.

This sequence joins TRBV6-5 and TRBJ1-6; a weak D match, TRBD1 (6 bases). Germline CDR1 reads MNHEY; CDR2 reads SVGAGI. The CDR3 totals 15 residues. The V end was cut by 0 bases, the J end by 7 bases, with 10 bases between. The CDR3 nucleotides are TGTGCCAGCAGTTACTCGGGCGGGACAAATTCACCCCTCCACTTT. This translates into CASSYSGGTNSPLHF.

This clonotype occurred many times. The V and J genes are TRBV7-2 and TRBJ2-7; possibly TRBD2 for D (5 bases). Trimming pared 1 base from V and 6 bases from J, leaving 13 bases between. Germline V lookup: CDR1 SGHTA, CDR2 FQGNSA. CDR3 length: 14 amino acids. The CDR3 sequence: CASSLGDGVGEQYV. The CDR3 bases are TGTGCCAGCAGCTTAGGAGACGGGGTAGGCGAGCAGTACGTC.

J is TRBJ2-2 and V is TRBV6-5, with D possibly being TRBD1 (6 bases). Trimming cost V 0 bases and J 3 bases, with 11 bases left between them. Looked up from germline, CDR1 is MNHEY and CDR2 is SVGAGI. The CDR3 is 16 amino acids. The CDR3 bases are TGTGCCAGCAGTTACTCGACCAGGGGCGACACCGGGGAGCTGTTTTTT. Its protein is CASSYSTRGDTGELFF.

This clonotype has a count of ten or more. This chain uses TRBV6-2 or TRBV6-3 with TRBJ2-2, with a weak D call TRBD1 (6 bases). The CDR3 has 17 residues. From germline, CDR1 is MNHEY and CDR2 SVGEGT. Trimming pared 3 bases from V and 6 bases from J, leaving 20 bases between. This CDR3 is CASSYLSGALRPGELFF. CDR3 DNA: TGTGCCAGCAGTTATCTGTCAGGGGCGTTGCGGCCCGGGGAGCTGTTTTTT.

Only a few counts were recorded for this clonotype. This rearrangement joins TRBV12-3 or TRBV12-4 to TRBJ1-1; D remains unclear. Trimming cost V 3 bases and J 4 bases, with 12 bases left between them. The CDR3 sequence is 14 residues long. DNA of the CDR3: TGTGCCAGCAGTTTTAATAACTGGCGCACTGAAGCTTTCTTT. Protein sequence: CASSFNNWRTEAFF.

The rearrangement joins TRBV20-1 to TRBJ1-1; 8 bases align to TRBD1. Germline CDR1 DFQATT, CDR2 SNEGSKA (reference sequence). Trimming cost V 5 bases and J 5 bases; bases outside gene matches: 7. This CDR3 comprises 13 residues. The CDR3, as DNA: TGCAGTGCTGGCCGACAGGGGTTGACTGAAGCTTTCTTT. Translated, it gives CSAGRQGLTEAFF.

The sample holds many counts of this clonotype. The rearrangement links TRBV7-2 to TRBJ2-5; tentative D call: TRBD1 (6 bases). This CDR3 comprises 15 residues. V was pared by 1 base and J by 2 bases, with 11 bases between. In germline, CDR1 is SGHTA, CDR2 FQGNSA. The CDR3 loop is CASSLVLGAQETQYF. In DNA form, the CDR3 reads TGTGCCAGCAGCTTAGTTTTGGGGGCTCAAGAGACCCAGTACTTC.

This clonotype has only a few counts. The chain couples TRBV7-6 to TRBJ2-5; 7 nucleotides line up with TRBD2. With 5 bases clipped from V and 1 base from J, the junction kept 4 bases outside the gene matches. The CDR3 is 14 amino acids. The germline V gene encodes CDR1 SGHVS and CDR2 FNYEAQ. For the CDR3, the DNA is TGTGCCAGCAGCATCCTAGCGGCCCAAGAGACCCAGTACTTC. As protein: CASSILAAQETQYF.

The rearrangement uses TRBV18 and TRBJ1-2; no clear D. The CDR3 consists of 15 residues. The V end was cut by 0 bases, the J end by 0 bases, with 8 bases between. Germline values: CDR1 KGHSH, CDR2 LQKENI. The CDR3 nucleotides read TGTGCCAGCTCACCACCGTTTAGCACTAACTATGGCTACACCTTC. This codes for CASSPPFSTNYGYTF.

This clonotype has only a few counts. The chain carries TRBV11-2 and TRBJ2-7, with D uncertain. Germline V gives CDR1 SGHAT, CDR2 FQNNGV. V lost 6 bases and J 4 bases, leaving 22 bases between the germline ends. The CDR3 loop spans 16 amino acids. The CDR3 coding sequence is TGTGCCAGCAGTGTCCGGCAGGCCTCAGGATTATACGAGCAGTACTTC. This codes for CASSVRQASGLYEQYF.

This clonotype was detected many times. This chain connects TRBV5-1 to TRBJ2-1, with 7 bases matching TRBD1. The CDR3 totals 14 residues. Germline V gene lookup returns CDR1 SGHRS and CDR2 YFSETQ. The V gene end was trimmed by 4 bases and the J gene end by 8 bases; junction bases not matched to a gene: 9. Here the CDR3 DNA reads TGCGCCAGCAGCGTGAACTTGCAGGGGGATGAGCAGTTCTTC. Protein product: CASSVNLQGDEQFF.

This clonotype was detected a few times. V and J are TRBV5-6 and TRBJ1-2, with D perhaps matching TRBD1 (6 bases). This CDR3 is 16 amino acids long. The V and J ends lost 4 bases and 2 bases respectively, with 18 bases between them. CDR1 SGHDT and CDR2 YYEEEE come from the germline V gene. The chain's CDR3 is CASSRKGGALNYGYTF. CDR3 DNA sequence: TGTGCCAGCAGCCGAAAGGGGGGGGCTCTAAACTATGGCTACACCTTC. The entire variable domain, with the rest obtained from reference TRBV5-6 and TRBJ1-2, is as follows: DAGVTQSPTHLIKTRGQQVTLRCSPKSGHDTVSWYQQALGQGPQFIFQYYEEEERQRGNFPDRFSGHQFPNYSSELNVNALLLGDSALYLCASSRKGGALNYGYTFGSGTRLTVV.

This clonotype was observed at least ten times. The chain employs TRBV5-5 and TRBJ2-3; TRBD1 matches 7 bases. V trimming: 2 bases; J trimming: 6 bases; junction bases outside the gene matches: 3. This CDR3 is built from 13 residues. The germline V gene encodes CDR1 SGHKS and CDR2 YYEKEE (reference sequence). CDR3 residues: CASSFTGDDTQYF. CDR3 sequence (DNA): TGTGCCAGCAGCTTTACAGGGGACGATACGCAGTATTTT.

The sample holds a few counts of this clonotype. The chain carries TRBV7-9 and TRBJ2-4; 11 nucleotides line up with TRBD1. This CDR3 contains 15 residues. J was trimmed by 7 bases and V by 5 bases; bases with no gene match: 7. Germline V gene data show CDR1 as SEHNR and CDR2 as FQNEAQ (reference sequence). This CDR3 reads CASSPLGTGGNIQYF. The CDR3 DNA is TGTGCCAGCAGCCCACTAGGGACAGGGGGGAACATTCAGTACTTC.

Ten or more counts support this clonotype. This rearrangement joins TRBV5-1 to TRBJ2-2; D call uncertain. The germline CDR1 and CDR2 sequences are SGHRS and YFSETQ. The CDR3 is 11 residues long. The V gene lost 5 bases and the J gene lost 7 bases, with 6 bases spanning the gap. The CDR3 nucleotides read TGCGCCAGCAGAGCAGGCGGGGAGCTGTTTTTT. Protein product: CASRAGGELFF.

V usage is TRBV19 and J usage is TRBJ2-7; 9 nucleotides line up with TRBD1. This CDR3 spans 15 amino acids. Germline assignment: CDR1 LNHDA and CDR2 SQIVND (reference sequence). The junction had 9 bases not matched to a gene; V was cut back by 6 bases and J by 3 bases. The CDR3 nucleotides are TGTGCCAGTAGGGTCCGGGACAGGGATCTCTACGAGCAGTACTTC. Its protein is CASRVRDRDLYEQYF.

This clonotype was seen only a few times. The CDR3 protein is CASSRILGGHNGTQYF. The DNA of the CDR3 is TGTGCCAGCAGCCGAATCCTAGGGGGCCATAATGGGACCCAGTACTTC. This rearrangement joins TRBV11-3 to TRBJ2-5; 7 positions match TRBD1. Germline V lookup: CDR1 SGHNT, CDR2 YENEEA. V lost 5 bases and J lost 7; bases outside the gene matches: 16. This CDR3 has 16 residues.

This rearrangement joins TRBV7-9 to TRBJ2-5; D is possibly TRBD1 (5 bases). Germline V lookup: CDR1 SEHNR, CDR2 FQNEAQ (reference sequence). Trimming cost V 0 bases and J 2 bases, with 16 bases left between them. The CDR3 has 17 residues. The CDR3 region is CASSLASMGPQQETQYF. The CDR3 coding sequence is TGTGCCAGCAGCTTAGCCTCTATGGGGCCTCAACAAGAGACCCAGTACTTC.

The chain couples TRBV7-9 to TRBJ2-7, with D perhaps TRBD1 (6 bases). Germline loops: CDR1 SEHNR, CDR2 FQNEAQ (reference sequence). The CDR3 contains 14 residues. Trimming left V 5 bases short and J 2 bases short, with 13 bases between. The DNA of the CDR3 is TGTGCCAGCAGCAACCGGGACAAGCCCTACGAGCAGTACTTC. This sequence encodes CASSNRDKPYEQYF.